This TCR beta chain was sequenced for a study of blood T cell repertoires in COVID-19. Unmatched junction bases numbered 8, after V lost 4 bases and J lost 5 bases. Germline CDR1 reads SGHTS; CDR2 reads YDEGEE. The CDR3 consists of 15 residues. Repertoires were generated with immunoSEQ multiplex PCR, while TCRdb's copy carries only in-frame clones and drops some. The data show about 170,000 clones, about four fifths seen once. The rearrangement joins TRBV5-8 to TRBJ2-1; 8 positions agree with TRBD2. The sample comprised peripheral blood. The sequence was obtained from a human donor with acute or convalescent COVID-19. The donor label of this sample is uncertain. In DNA form, the CDR3 reads TGTGCCAGCAGCACAACGGGGACTAGAAACAATGAGCAGTTCTTC. It codes for CASSTTGTRNNEQFF.